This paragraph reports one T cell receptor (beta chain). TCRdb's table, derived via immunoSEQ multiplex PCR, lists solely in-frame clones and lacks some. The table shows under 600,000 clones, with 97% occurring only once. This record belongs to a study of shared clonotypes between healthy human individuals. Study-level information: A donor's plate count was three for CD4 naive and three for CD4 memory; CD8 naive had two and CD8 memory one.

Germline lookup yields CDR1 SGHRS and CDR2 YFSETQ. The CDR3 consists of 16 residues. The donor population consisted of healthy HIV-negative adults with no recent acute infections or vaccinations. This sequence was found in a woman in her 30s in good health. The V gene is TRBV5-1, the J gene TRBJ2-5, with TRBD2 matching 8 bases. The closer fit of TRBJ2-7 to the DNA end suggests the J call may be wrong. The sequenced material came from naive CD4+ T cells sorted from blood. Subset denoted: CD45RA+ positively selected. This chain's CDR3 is CASSLAGSGGTYEQYF. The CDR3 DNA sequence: TGCGCCAGCAGCTTGGCCGGGTCGGGAGGGACCTACGAGCAGTACTTC.